This T cell receptor (beta chain) was sequenced during a study of beta chain features in type 1 diabetes. Overall study context: All samples together contributed 90 million to 130 million sorted cells for examination. Study findings and constraints: The question of HLA type influencing TCRB rearrangement was one that remained unresolved here. There was a possibility that cDNA sequencing over-represented cells with high TCR expression. Across all four CD4+ subsets, people with type 1 diabetes showed modestly shorter TCRB CDR3s.

This CDR3 is built from 15 residues. Germline V gene sequence: CDR1 SGDLS, CDR2 YYNGEE. V shed 0 bases and J shed 0 bases, with 7 bases lying between them. Points on this clone: Its matching antigen is unknown.

Investigators reverse transcribed all isolated RNA, so they sequenced expressed TCRB transcripts. Clones were sequenced by immunoSEQ multiplex PCR, and TCRdb holds only the in-frame ones, with some missing. The table has fewer than 250,000 clones, around 65% seen once. This TCR was recovered from a young man in good health. V is TRBV9 and J is TRBJ2-1; no clear D gene. The sample taken for sequencing was naive CD4+ T cells from blood. Here the CDR3 reads CASSVAESSYNEQFF. The CDR3 nucleotides are TGTGCCAGCAGCGTAGCGGAGAGCTCCTACAATGAGCAGTTCTTC. Full variable domain (remainder filled in from reference TRBV9 and TRBJ2-1): DSGVTQTPKHLITATGQRVTLRCSPRSGDLSVYWYQQSLDQGLQFLIQYYNGEERAKGNILERFSAQQFPDLHSELNLSSLELGDSALYFCASSVAESSYNEQFFGPGTRLTVL.